This passage covers 17 T cell receptor beta chains from one sample sequenced in a study of T cells in Graves' hyperthyroidism and ophthalmopathy. Amplification targeted TCR beta CDR3 regions from RNA transcripts. An initial round of RT-PCR targeting the TCR CDR3 relied on the HTBI primer set. TCRdb passed the multiplex PCR reads through MiXCR, listing each CDR3 protein once. The sample has roughly 180,000 distinct CDR3 sequences; over 8% are singletons. Source material: blood. The receptors come from a woman aged 18-29 years with Graves' hyperthyroidism that later progressed to Graves' ophthalmopathy.

This clonotype was picked up many times. The V gene is TRBV27, the J gene TRBJ2-5, with a tentative D call TRBD2 (6 bases). CDR1 is MNHEY, CDR2 SMNVEV, per germline (reference sequence). Trimming took 5 bases from V and 5 from J, leaving 18 bases between them. The CDR3 covers 15 residues. CDR3 sequence (DNA): TGTGCCAGCAGTCTGCGGGACGGGGCCATGGAGACCCAGTACTTC. This encodes CASSLRDGAMETQYF.

This clonotype was seen many times. The chain uses TRBV28 and TRBJ1-6; D is uncertain. From germline, CDR1 is MDHEN and CDR2 SYDVKM. The CDR3 loop spans 13 amino acids. V lost 6 bases to trimming and J lost 4 bases, with 7 bases between them. The CDR3 nucleotides read TGTGCCAGCAGAACAGAATATAATTCACCCCTCCACTTT. It yields the protein CASRTEYNSPLHF.

The sample holds many counts of this clonotype. The chain carries TRBV24-1 and TRBJ1-1; tentatively, D is TRBD1 (6 bases). Trimming took off 4 bases at V and 10 bases at J, with 18 bases between the two ends. This CDR3 comprises 14 residues. The germline V gene has CDR1 KGHDR and CDR2 SFDVKD. The DNA for the CDR3 is TGTGCCACCAGTGACTCTCGGACAGCCTATCGAGCTTTCTTT. Encoded protein: CATSDSRTAYRAFF.

The sample holds many counts of this clonotype. The chain combines TRBV30 with TRBJ2-7; D not certain. V lost 2 bases, J lost 3 bases, and 5 bases lay in between. The CDR3 runs 11 residues. Germline assignment: CDR1 GTSNPN and CDR2 SVGIG (reference sequence). CDR3 sequence: CAWSRLYEQYF. Here the CDR3 DNA reads TGTGCCTGGAGTCGGCTCTACGAGCAGTACTTC.

V is TRBV6-5 and J is TRBJ2-6; D uncertain. Germline loops: CDR1 MNHEY, CDR2 SVGAGI. The CDR3 is 15 amino acids. V was pared by 0 bases and J by 0 bases, with 3 bases between. Written as DNA, the CDR3 is TGTGCCAGCAGTTACTCGGACTCTGGGGCCAACGTCCTGACTTTC. It is translated as CASSYSDSGANVLTF.

This clonotype was picked up a small number of times. J is TRBJ2-1 and V is TRBV5-8, with D possibly being TRBD1 (5 bases). Germline V gene sequence: CDR1 SGHTS, CDR2 YDEGEE. Deletions cut 4 bases from V and 4 bases from J, with 12 bases between. The CDR3 is 14 amino acids. The CDR3 DNA follows: TGTGCCAGCAGCGCGTACAGGAATTACAATGAGCAGTTCTTC. It yields the protein CASSAYRNYNEQFF.

Comments on this clonotype: With a much larger clone just one base away, this may be a read error. This chain uses TRBV9 with TRBJ2-7; D is undetermined. V gave up 0 bases and J gave up 2 bases, with 12 bases separating them. Germline V gene data show CDR1 as SGDLS and CDR2 as YYNGEE. This CDR3 is 15 amino acids long. The CDR3 sequence: CASSVVGKATYEQYF. CDR3 DNA sequence: TGTGCCAGCAGCGTAGTAGGGAAGGCTACCTACGAGCAGTACTTC.

Many counts were recorded for this clonotype. The chain carries TRBV6-1 and TRBJ1-2, with 7 bases lining up with TRBD1. V lost 3 bases and J lost 4; bases outside the gene matches: 11. CDR3 length: 16 amino acids. CDR1 is MNHNS and CDR2 is SASEGT in the germline V gene. The CDR3 DNA is TGTGCCAGCAGTGACGAACCGGGACAGCATAGCTATGGCTACACCTTC. Translation gives CASSDEPGQHSYGYTF.

This clonotype has only a few counts. V is TRBV6-1 and J is TRBJ2-1; 14 positions agree with TRBD2. V lost 6 bases and J lost 5; bases outside the gene matches: 9. Germline CDR1 MNHNS, CDR2 SASEGT. This CDR3 contains 17 residues. CDR3: CASRPRLAGGPNNEQFF. The CDR3 DNA is TGTGCCAGCAGGCCCCGACTAGCGGGAGGGCCAAACAATGAGCAGTTCTTC.

V is TRBV5-4 and J is TRBJ2-4; D is perhaps TRBD2 (6 bases). The V gene lost 4 bases and the J gene lost 8 bases, with 16 bases spanning the gap. In germline, CDR1 is SGHNT, CDR2 YYREEE (reference sequence). The CDR3 length is 14 residues. The CDR3 loop reads CASSRGGARDIQYF. CDR3 coding DNA: TGTGCCAGCAGCCGGGGCGGGGCGCGTGACATTCAGTACTTC.

The sample holds many counts of this clonotype. V usage is TRBV2 and J usage is TRBJ1-3; D is undetermined. Germline V gives CDR1 SNHLY, CDR2 FYNNEI. V was shortened by 6 bases and J by 0 bases, with 15 bases between the two germline ends. CDR3 length equals 16 residues. The chain's CDR3 is CASRVGGASSGNTIYF. The DNA for the CDR3 is TGTGCCAGCAGAGTAGGAGGAGCTTCCTCTGGAAACACCATATATTTT.

This clonotype was detected many times. The rearrangement joins TRBV7-2 to TRBJ2-3; D is uncertain. This CDR3 is built from 12 residues. Trimming removed 2 bases from V and 5 bases from J, with 5 bases in between. Germline V CDR1 and CDR2: SGHTA, FQGNSA. The DNA for the CDR3 is TGTGCCAGCAGCTTACGCCAAGATACGCAGTATTTT. Translated, it gives CASSLRQDTQYF.

The V gene is TRBV6-1, the J gene TRBJ2-5; 9 bases align to TRBD1. The CDR3 has 19 residues. The germline gives CDR1 MNHNS, CDR2 SASEGT. Germline trimming cut 5 bases from V and 2 bases from J; bases unmatched to any gene: 18. This chain's CDR3 is CASSLGPTGGPKPQETQYF. DNA for the CDR3: TGTGCCAGCAGTCTAGGACCCACAGGGGGCCCCAAACCACAAGAGACCCAGTACTTC.

This clonotype was found many times. The chain links TRBV7-3 to TRBJ2-3; 8 bases are shared with TRBD2. Germline loops: CDR1 SGHTA, CDR2 FQGTGA. The trim removed 5 bases at V and 6 bases at J, leaving 4 bases unmatched. The CDR3 extends over 13 amino acids. The CDR3 region is CASSRGGGDTQYF. CDR3 in DNA: TGTGCCAGCAGCCGGGGGGGCGGCGATACGCAGTATTTT.

This clonotype was found many times. The J gene is TRBJ2-7, the V gene TRBV12-3 or TRBV12-4; 9 bases map to TRBD1. V trimming: 6 bases; J trimming: 4 bases; junction bases outside the gene matches: 7. The CDR3 contains 14 residues. CDR3: CASRKTGGSYEQYF. DNA of the CDR3: TGTGCCAGCAGGAAGACAGGGGGATCGTACGAGCAGTACTTC.

This clonotype appeared many times. V is TRBV7-8 and J is TRBJ1-1, with D perhaps TRBD1 (5 bases). Germline CDR1 is SGHVS and CDR2 is FQNEAQ. CDR3 length: 14 amino acids. V lost 7 bases and J lost 0, with 12 bases in between. DNA of the CDR3: TGTGCCAGCAATATTGGGGGGATGAACACTGAAGCTTTCTTT. This gives the protein CASNIGGMNTEAFF.

Many counts were recorded for this clonotype. This chain uses TRBV7-2 with TRBJ1-1; D gene uncertain. The V gene lost 1 base and the J gene lost 8 bases, with 11 bases spanning the gap. The CDR3 contains 13 residues. CDR1 SGHTA and CDR2 FQGNSA come from the germline V gene. The CDR3 coding sequence is TGTGCCAGCAGCTTAGAGCAGAATCAAGAAGCTTTCTTT. As protein: CASSLEQNQEAFF.